Each of the 21 T cell receptor beta chains below was sequenced from the same sample in a study of cytomegalovirus exposure and HLA in healthy donors. Method: immunoSEQ multiplex PCR; TCRdb's copy keeps in-frame clones and lacks some. The table has about 150,000 clones, about 86% seen once. Sequenced sample: PBMCs. The receptors come from a human donor in good health.

V gene TRBV29-1 combines with J gene TRBJ2-1, with TRBD2 as a possible D gene (5 bases). CDR1 and CDR2 from the germline V gene are SQVTM and ANQGSEA. Trimming took off 8 bases at V and 0 bases at J, with 20 bases between the two ends. The CDR3 spans 16 residues. CDR3 in amino acids: CSIRVASSRSYNEQFF. In nucleotides, the CDR3 is TGCAGCATCCGAGTCGCTAGCAGCCGCTCCTACAATGAGCAGTTCTTC.

V usage is TRBV20-1 and J usage is TRBJ2-7; D unclear. The germline V and J ends were trimmed by 4 bases and 5 bases, with 6 bases remaining between them. Germline assignment: CDR1 DFQATT and CDR2 SNEGSKA (reference sequence). The CDR3 totals 10 residues. The CDR3 spells CSATVHEQYF. As DNA, the CDR3 is TGCAGTGCTACTGTTCACGAGCAGTACTTC.

The chain couples TRBV7-2 to TRBJ1-5; D may be TRBD1 (6 bases). Trimming removed 2 bases at V and 9 bases at J, with 17 bases between. The germline gives CDR1 SGHTA, CDR2 FQGNSA. The CDR3 consists of 15 residues. The CDR3 DNA reads TGTGCCAGCAGCTTAAGACAGGTGGGAGAGAGGCCCCAGCATTTT. Translating it yields CASSLRQVGERPQHF.

This clone was observed once. The V and J genes are TRBV5-1 and TRBJ1-2, with no clear D. From germline, CDR1 is SGHRS and CDR2 YFSETQ. This CDR3 is 14 amino acids long. Between the trimmed V and J ends, which lost 1 base and 1 base, there was a span of 8 bases. The CDR3 is CASSLNGFNYGYTF. CDR3 DNA sequence: TGCGCCAGCAGCTTGAACGGGTTTAACTATGGCTACACCTTC.

This chain connects TRBV5-1 to TRBJ2-7, with D unresolved. Looked up from germline, CDR1 is SGHRS and CDR2 is YFSETQ. The length of the CDR3 is 14 residues. V lost 0 bases and J 6 bases, leaving 13 bases between the germline ends. This CDR3 is CASSLAEVVGEQYF. In nucleotides, the CDR3 is TGCGCCAGCAGCTTGGCCGAGGTGGTCGGCGAGCAGTACTTC. Together with reference TRBV5-1 and TRBJ2-7, the CDR3 gives the full variable domain: KAGVTQTPRYLIKTRGQQVTLSCSPISGHRSVSWYQQTPGQGLQFLFEYFSETQRNKGNFPGRFSGRQFSNSRSEMNVSTLELGDSALYLCASSLAEVVGEQYFGPGTRLTVT.

V usage is TRBV6-1 and J usage is TRBJ2-3, with TRBD2 identical over 11 bases. CDR1 is MNHNS and CDR2 is SASEGT in the germline V gene. CDR3 length equals 15 residues. Unmatched junction bases numbered 2, after V lost 2 bases and J lost 4 bases. CDR3 nucleotide sequence: TGTGCCAGCAGTGAATTAGCGGGGGGGCCAGATACGCAGTATTTT. Encoded protein: CASSELAGGPDTQYF.

The chain combines TRBV11-2 with TRBJ2-2; the match to TRBD2 covers 9 bases. This CDR3 spans 18 amino acids. V was clipped by 1 base and J by 7 bases; unmatched bases: 13. Germline loops: CDR1 SGHAT, CDR2 FQNNGV. CDR3 sequence (DNA): TGTGCCAGCAGCTTAGGTCGGGGCGGGAGGGCCGCGAGCGGGGAGCTGTTTTTT. It encodes CASSLGRGGRAASGELFF.

The rearrangement joins TRBV6-4 to TRBJ1-6; D gene unclear. This CDR3 spans 13 amino acids. From germline, CDR1 is MRHNA and CDR2 SNTAGT. V was pared by 4 bases and J by 8 bases, with 9 bases between. Written as DNA, the CDR3 is TGTGCCAGCAGTGTGACTGCCCATTCACCCCTCCACTTT. Amino acid sequence: CASSVTAHSPLHF.

The chain joins TRBV6-6 to TRBJ2-7; tentative D call: TRBD1 (5 bases). The CDR3 extends over 12 amino acids. Per the germline V gene, CDR1 is MNHNY and CDR2 is SVGAGI (reference sequence). Trimming removed 8 bases at V and 6 bases at J, with 14 bases between. The CDR3 loop reads CASSWGFSEQYF. CDR3 nucleotides: TGTGCCAGCTCTTGGGGCTTCTCCGAGCAGTACTTC.

The chain carries TRBV6-1 and TRBJ2-1; 8 bases match TRBD1. Unmatched junction bases numbered 9, after V lost 4 bases and J lost 7 bases. The CDR3 runs 15 residues. Looked up from germline, CDR1 is MNHNS and CDR2 is SASEGT. Here the CDR3 DNA reads TGTGCCAGCAGTGCGGACAGGGTCGGTGGTAATGAGCAGTTCTTC. Translating it yields CASSADRVGGNEQFF.

The rearrangement joins TRBV5-1 to TRBJ2-7, with D possibly TRBD1 on 6 matching bases. Germline V lookup: CDR1 SGHRS, CDR2 YFSETQ. The CDR3 runs to 15 residues. The V end was cut by 3 bases, the J end by 5 bases, with 18 bases between. This CDR3 reads CASSSHLRQVDEQYF. The CDR3 bases are TGCGCCAGCAGCTCCCACCTCCGACAGGTAGACGAGCAGTACTTC.

The count of this clone is one. The CDR3 sequence: CASKLTQNTEAFF. CDR3 nucleotides: TGTGCCAGCAAGCTGACACAGAACACTGAAGCTTTCTTT. The V gene is TRBV28, the J gene TRBJ1-1; D unresolved. CDR1 and CDR2 (germline): MDHEN, SYDVKM. V lost 7 bases to trimming and J lost 1 base, with 10 bases between them. The CDR3 runs to 13 residues.

The CDR3 loop reads CASSARLARTYEQYF. In nucleotides, the CDR3 is TGTGCCAGCAGTGCCCGACTAGCGCGAACCTACGAGCAGTACTTC. V usage is TRBV27 and J usage is TRBJ2-7; 8 nucleotides agree with TRBD2. CDR3 length equals 15 residues. The junction had 8 bases not matched to a gene; V was cut back by 5 bases and J by 2 bases. The germline CDR1 and CDR2 sequences are MNHEY and SMNVEV (reference sequence).

The chain joins TRBV11-1 to TRBJ2-7; 7 bases agree with TRBD2. CDR1 is SGHAT and CDR2 is FQDESV in the germline V gene (reference sequence). With 5 bases clipped from V and 0 bases from J, the junction kept 4 bases outside the gene matches. There are 14 residues in the CDR3. The chain's CDR3 is CASSHSGPSYEQYF. In DNA, the CDR3 is TGTGCCAGCAGCCATAGCGGGCCCTCCTACGAGCAGTACTTC.

The rearrangement uses TRBV9 and TRBJ2-3; TRBD2 matches 7 bases. The CDR3 is 16 amino acids. The trim removed 0 bases at V and 2 bases at J, leaving 6 bases unmatched. The germline gives CDR1 SGDLS, CDR2 YYNGEE. The CDR3 sequence is CASSVEASGFTDTQYF. In DNA, the CDR3 is TGTGCCAGCAGCGTAGAGGCTAGCGGCTTCACAGATACGCAGTATTTT.

This chain joins TRBV30 and TRBJ1-3, with D unclear. The CDR3 loop spans 13 amino acids. The germline CDR1 and CDR2 sequences are GTSNPN and SVGIG (reference sequence). Trimming pared 8 bases from V and 4 bases from J, leaving 15 bases between. This CDR3 reads CASLGGRGNTIYF. The CDR3, as DNA: TGTGCCAGCCTAGGAGGGAGGGGAAACACCATATATTTT.

This clone was observed a single time. The J gene is TRBJ1-1, the V gene TRBV5-1; perhaps TRBD1 as D (6 bases). Per the germline V gene, CDR1 is SGHRS and CDR2 is YFSETQ. This CDR3 spans 13 amino acids. V lost 4 bases and J 8 bases, leaving 15 bases between the germline ends. The CDR3 bases are TGCGCCAGCAGCAGGAATAAGGACAGCGAAGCTTTCTTT. This gives the protein CASSRNKDSEAFF.

The chain joins TRBV28 to TRBJ2-1; perhaps TRBD2 as D (6 bases). V lost 3 bases and J 3 bases, leaving 12 bases between the germline ends. The CDR3 extends over 15 amino acids. Germline V CDR1 and CDR2: MDHEN, SYDVKM. The CDR3 reads CASSFSGLNYNEQFF. The CDR3 region has the DNA TGTGCCAGCAGTTTCTCGGGACTCAACTACAATGAGCAGTTCTTC.

The V gene is TRBV6-5, the J gene TRBJ1-1; D gene ambiguous. This CDR3 comprises 14 residues. V lost 6 bases to trimming and J lost 1 base, with 12 bases between them. Germline V gene data show CDR1 as MNHEY and CDR2 as SVGAGI. CDR3 region: CASSRVHTNTEAFF. The CDR3, as DNA: TGTGCCAGCAGCCGAGTCCATACGAACACTGAAGCTTTCTTT.

This chain links TRBV2 with TRBJ1-2; D gene uncertain. Trimming took off 3 bases at V and 4 bases at J, with 12 bases between the two ends. The germline gives CDR1 SNHLY, CDR2 FYNNEI. The CDR3 consists of 14 residues. For the CDR3, the DNA is TGTGCCAGCAGTGATGGACGCGGGAGCTATGGCTACACCTTC. Encoded protein: CASSDGRGSYGYTF.

V gene TRBV4-2 combines with J gene TRBJ1-2; 10 bases are a match to TRBD1. The trim removed 4 bases at V and 4 bases at J, leaving 6 bases unmatched. The CDR3 is 15 amino acids. Germline V gives CDR1 LGHNA, CDR2 YNFKEQ. CDR3 in DNA: TGTGCCAGCAGCCCCGGGACAGGGGAGGGCTATGGCTACACCTTC. It specifies CASSPGTGEGYGYTF.